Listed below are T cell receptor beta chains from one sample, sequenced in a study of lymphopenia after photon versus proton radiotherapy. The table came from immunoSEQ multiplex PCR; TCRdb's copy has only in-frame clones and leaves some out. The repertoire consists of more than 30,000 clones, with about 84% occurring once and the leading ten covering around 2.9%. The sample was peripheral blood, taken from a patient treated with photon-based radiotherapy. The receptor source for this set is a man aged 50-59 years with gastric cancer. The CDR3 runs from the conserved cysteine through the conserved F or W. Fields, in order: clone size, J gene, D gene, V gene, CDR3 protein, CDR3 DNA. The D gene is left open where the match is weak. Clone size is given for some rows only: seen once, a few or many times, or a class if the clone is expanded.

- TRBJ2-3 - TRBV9 CASSVGGSPDTQYF TGTGCCAGCAGCGTGGGGGGTTCCCCAGATACGCAGTATTTT
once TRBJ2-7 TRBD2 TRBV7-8 CASSSLAVSSYEQYF TGTGCCAGCAGCTCACTAGCGGTAAGCAGCTACGAGCAGTACTTC
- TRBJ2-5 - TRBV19 CASSISRGGGETQYF TGTGCCAGTAGTATCTCCCGCGGAGGAGGGGAGACCCAGTACTTC
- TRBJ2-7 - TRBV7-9 CASSLTLGRGYYEQYF TGTGCCAGCAGCTTAACATTAGGCAGGGGCTACTACGAGCAGTACTTC
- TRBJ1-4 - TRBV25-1 CASSGLETATNEKLFF TGTGCCAGCAGTGGTTTAGAAACAGCAACTAATGAAAAACTGTTTTTT
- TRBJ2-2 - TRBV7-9 CASSVWQNTGELFF TGTGCCAGCAGCGTGTGGCAGAACACCGGGGAGCTGTTTTTT
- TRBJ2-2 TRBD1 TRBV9 CASSPRETGGVGELFF TGTGCCAGCAGCCCCCGTGAAACAGGGGGTGTCGGGGAGCTGTTTTTT
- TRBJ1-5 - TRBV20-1 CSAGSNQPQHF TGCAGTGCGGGTTCCAATCAGCCCCAGCATTTT
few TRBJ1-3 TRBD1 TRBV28 CASSLRGQGGRNTIYF TGTGCCAGCAGTTTAAGAGGACAGGGAGGCAGAAACACCATATATTTT
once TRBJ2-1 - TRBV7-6 CASRPDSNEQFF TGTGCCAGCAGGCCCGACAGCAATGAGCAGTTCTTC
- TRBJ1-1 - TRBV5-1 CASSHRLGGTEAFF TGCGCCAGCAGCCACCGTTTGGGTGGCACTGAAGCTTTCTTT
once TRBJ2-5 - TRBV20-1 CSAAGEETQYF TGCAGTGCAGCAGGGGAAGAGACCCAGTACTTC
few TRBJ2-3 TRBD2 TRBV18 CGSSGRTDTQYF TGCGGGTCTAGCGGGAGGACAGATACGCAGTATTTT
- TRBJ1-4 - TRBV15 CATSRETPAAGRNEKLFF TGTGCCACCAGCAGAGAGACTCCGGCGGCAGGGCGTAATGAAAAACTGTTTTTT
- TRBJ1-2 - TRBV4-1 CASSQETAGAYGYTF TGCGCCAGCAGCCAAGAGACAGCAGGTGCCTATGGCTACACCTTC
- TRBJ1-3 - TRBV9 CASSPRRGNSGNTIYF TGTGCCAGCAGCCCCAGGAGGGGGAACTCTGGAAACACCATATATTTT
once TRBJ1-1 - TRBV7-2 CASSLIRLPGAFF TGTGCCAGCAGCTTAATCCGCCTCCCCGGAGCTTTCTTT
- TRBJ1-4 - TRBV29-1 CSVTGAPEEKLFF TGCAGCGTTACAGGAGCTCCCGAAGAAAAACTGTTTTTT
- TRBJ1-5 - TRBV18 CASSPRSEEPQHF TGTGCCAGCTCACCACGGTCTGAGGAGCCCCAGCATTTT
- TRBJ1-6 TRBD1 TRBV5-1 CASSFDRANSPLHF TGCGCCAGCAGCTTTGACAGGGCTAATTCACCCCTCCACTTT
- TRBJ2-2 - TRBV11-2 CASSPSTGNTPNTGELFF TGTGCCAGCAGCCCTTCAACGGGCAACACTCCGAACACCGGGGAGCTGTTTTTT
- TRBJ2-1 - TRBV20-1 CSANLAREQFF TGCAGTGCTAATTTGGCACGTGAGCAGTTCTTC
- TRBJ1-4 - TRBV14 CASSPNGGWNEKLFF TGTGCCAGCAGCCCTAACGGGGGCTGGAATGAAAAACTGTTTTTT
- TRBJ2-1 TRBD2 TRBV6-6 CASTGAAGRTLNEQFF TGTGCCAGCACCGGGGCAGCGGGACGCACTTTAAATGAGCAGTTCTTC
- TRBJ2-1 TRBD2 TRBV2 CASRLNLASGSYNEQFF TGTGCCAGCAGGCTAAATTTGGCTAGCGGATCCTACAATGAGCAGTTCTTC
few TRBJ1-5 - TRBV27 CASSSNSRNQPQHF TGTGCCAGCAGTTCAAACAGCCGCAATCAGCCCCAGCATTTT
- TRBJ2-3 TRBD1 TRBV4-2 CASSRSTGGSDTQYF TGTGCCAGCAGCCGGTCGACAGGGGGCTCTGATACGCAGTATTTT
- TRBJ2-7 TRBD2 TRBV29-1 CSVETGGREQYF TGCAGCGTTGAAACGGGAGGGCGCGAGCAGTACTTC
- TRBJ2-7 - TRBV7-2 CASSLRSAYEQYF TGTGCCAGCAGCTTAAGGTCCGCCTACGAGCAGTACTTC
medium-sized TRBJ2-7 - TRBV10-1 CASSEGSSYEQYF TGCGCCAGCAGTGAGGGGAGCTCCTACGAGCAGTACTTC
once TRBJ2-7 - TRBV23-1 CASSQFHTSYEQYF TGCGCCAGCAGTCAATTTCACACATCCTACGAGCAGTACTTC
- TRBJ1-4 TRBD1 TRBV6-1 CASSHGTGGGEKLFF TGTGCCAGCAGCCATGGGACAGGGGGAGGCGAAAAACTGTTTTTT
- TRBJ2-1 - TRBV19 CASSLGLWANNEQFF TGTGCCAGTAGTCTCGGTTTATGGGCTAACAATGAGCAGTTCTTC
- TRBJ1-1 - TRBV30 CAWSTQGEFEAFF TGTGCCTGGAGTACCCAAGGGGAGTTTGAAGCTTTCTTT
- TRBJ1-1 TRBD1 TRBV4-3 CASSQRQGGTEAFF TGCGCCAGCAGCCAACGACAGGGAGGGACTGAAGCTTTCTTT
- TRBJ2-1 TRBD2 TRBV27 CASSSGTSGSNEQFF TGTGCCAGCAGTTCCGGGACTAGCGGGAGTAATGAGCAGTTCTTC
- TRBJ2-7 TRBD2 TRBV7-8 CASSLTSGVYEQYF TGTGCCAGCAGCTTAACTAGCGGGGTCTACGAGCAGTACTTC
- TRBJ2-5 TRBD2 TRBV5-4 CASSRLAGVETQYF TGTGCCAGCAGCCGACTAGCGGGAGTAGAGACCCAGTACTTC
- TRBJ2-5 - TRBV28 CASSSRAGHQETQYF TGTGCCAGCAGCTCCCGGGCAGGGCACCAAGAGACCCAGTACTTC
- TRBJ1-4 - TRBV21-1 CASSKAPTSGASRKLFF TGTGCCAGCAGCAAAGCCCCCACCTCCGGGGCAAGTAGAAAACTGTTTTTT
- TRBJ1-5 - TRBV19 CASSIRAQGGNQPQHF TGTGCCAGTAGTATTAGGGCCCAGGGAGGCAATCAGCCCCAGCATTTT
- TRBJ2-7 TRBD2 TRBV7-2 CASSRRTSGYEQYF TGTGCCAGCAGCCGACGGACTAGCGGCTACGAGCAGTACTTC
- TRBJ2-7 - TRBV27 CASSWGNNYEQYF TGTGCCAGCAGTTGGGGCAACAACTACGAGCAGTACTTC
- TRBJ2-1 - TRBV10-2 CASSWVSKRLYNEQFF TGCGCCAGCAGTTGGGTCTCCAAGAGACTTTACAATGAGCAGTTCTTC
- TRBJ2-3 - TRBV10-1 CASGERGKEDTQYF TGCGCCAGCGGGGAGAGGGGGAAAGAAGATACGCAGTATTTT
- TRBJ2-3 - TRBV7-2 CASSPYTDTQYF TGTGCCAGCAGCCCATACACAGATACGCAGTATTTT
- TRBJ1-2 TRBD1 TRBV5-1 CASRAGQGEINYGYTF TGCGCCAGCAGAGCGGGACAGGGGGAAATAAACTATGGCTACACCTTC
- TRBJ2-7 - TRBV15 CATSRDPVKTGVSYEQYF TGTGCCACCAGCAGAGATCCCGTAAAGACAGGAGTCTCCTACGAGCAGTACTTC
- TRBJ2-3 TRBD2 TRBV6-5 CASSWTSGGDDTQYF TGTGCCAGCAGCTGGACTAGCGGAGGGGATGATACGCAGTATTTT
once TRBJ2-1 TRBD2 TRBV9 CASSLQTSRDEQFF TGTGCCAGCAGCCTCCAGACTAGCCGGGATGAGCAGTTCTTC
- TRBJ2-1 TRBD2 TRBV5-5 CASRPGLAGGQFYNEQFF TGTGCCAGCAGGCCGGGACTAGCGGGAGGCCAGTTCTACAATGAGCAGTTCTTC
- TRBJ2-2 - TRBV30 CALGHNTGELFF TGTGCCTTGGGACACAACACCGGGGAGCTGTTTTTT